This T cell receptor (beta chain) appears in the sequencing data of a study of T-cell reconstitution after alpha-beta-depleted transplantation in children (dated by TCRdb to between 2015 and 2016). Describing the broader study: T-cell immune reconstitution after TCRalphabeta/CD19-depleted allogeneic hematopoietic cell transplantation in children was quantitatively tracked in the study by means of TCR repertoire profiling. Broad study findings and their caveats: In some patients, the high TCRbeta diversity seen at day 60 was put down to recipient T cells and intrathymic progenitors that had survived conditioning. Hyperexpanded clone frequencies declined over subsequent months; after one year, T-cell counts and TCRbeta diversity were mostly attributed to newly produced T cells. The apparently early alphabetaT-cell count recovery about two months after transplant was reportedly dependent on only several hundred rapidly expanded clones derived from non-depleted graft cells.

The library relied on PCR. The instrument given in TCRdb is Illumina HiSeq 2500. Molecular barcoding was employed in the preparation of TCR libraries, with unique molecular identifiers being used to normalize TCRbeta repertoire quantification. TCRdb handled the public reads itself, with Q25 trimming in fastp and clone calling in MiXCR, and kept productive beta chains. Merged by CDR3 protein, the rows form single entries marked with the most common genes and DNA. The sample includes about 900,000 distinct CDR3 sequences, with 25% to 30% observed a single time. The ten largest account for 28% of the sample. V is cut back by 6 bases and J by 3 bases, with 16 bases in the junction unmatched. The germline V gene specifies MNHNS as CDR1 and SASEGT as CDR2. Inclusive of the bounding cysteine and phenylalanine, the CDR3 is 17 residues long. Of the read, only the CDR3 DNA is kept; its 51 bases are in frame from base 1.

With regard to this clonotype: Its antigen is currently not known. Within one base of it there is no much larger clone, and no base qualities were kept.

Per the publication, the treatment or condition label means: allogeneic hematopoietic cell transplantation with graft depleted of TCRalphabeta T cells and CD19 B cells. The transplant recipients were children given TCRalphabeta/CD19-depleted allogeneic hematopoietic cell grafts. This chain is built from TRBV6-1 and TRBJ2-7; 8 bases in the middle match TRBD1. The sequence derives from a boy under three years old who had a stem cell transplant for SCID, so the T cells may come from the graft donor. The sequences come from PBMCs, mostly from graft donor cells, collected 360 days after TCRalphabeta/CD19-depleted stem cell transplant. The CDR3 protein sequence reads: CASSQVGTGITHYEQYF. At the DNA level, the sequence is TGTGCCAGCAGCCAGGTGGGGACAGGAATAACTCACTACGAGCAGTACTTC.